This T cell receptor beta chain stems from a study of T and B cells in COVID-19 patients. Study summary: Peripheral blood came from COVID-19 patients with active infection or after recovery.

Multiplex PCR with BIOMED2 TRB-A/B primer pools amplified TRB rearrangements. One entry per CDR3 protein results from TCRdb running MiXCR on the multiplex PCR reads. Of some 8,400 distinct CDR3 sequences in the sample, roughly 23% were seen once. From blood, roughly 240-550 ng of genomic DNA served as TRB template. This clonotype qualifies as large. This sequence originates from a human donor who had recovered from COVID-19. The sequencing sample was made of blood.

CDR3 coding DNA: TGTGCCAGTAGAACACAGGGAGCAGATACGCAGTATTTT. The encoded protein is CASRTQGADTQYF. The rearrangement uses TRBV19 and TRBJ2-3, with D tentatively TRBD1 (6 bases). From germline, CDR1 is LNHDA and CDR2 SQIVND (reference sequence). Trimming took 6 bases from V and 4 from J, leaving 11 bases between them. This CDR3 contains 13 residues.